This T cell receptor beta chain came from a study of shared T cell receptors in the human thymus. Sequencing was performed with immunoSEQ multiplex PCR; in TCRdb, only in-frame clones are kept and a portion is missing. The table shows 630,000 or so clones, with more than 70% occurring only once. Germline V gene sequence: CDR1 SGHRS, CDR2 YFSETQ. The CDR3 is 16 residues long. J gave up 2 bases and V 3 bases, and 5 bases lay outside the gene matches. The data also belong to a second study, concerning human thymus T cells. That publication notes: The thymus was resected at corrective cardiac surgery. Related research described strongly overlapping thymic repertoires in unrelated people.

The V call is TRBV5-1, the J call TRBJ2-1; the match to TRBD1 covers 10 bases. The sample was thymocytes. This TCR came from a boy under two years old with a congenital heart defect. For the CDR3, the DNA is TGCGCCAGCAGCTCCGGGACAGGGGTCGCCTACAATGAGCAGTTCTTC. This gives the protein CASSSGTGVAYNEQFF.